These 10 T cell receptor beta chains were sequenced from one sample in a study of CD8+CD57+ T cells in acquired aplastic anemia. The use of genomic DNA as template underpinned the TCR beta VDJ and CDR3 profiling. TCRdb itself ran the reads through MiXCR, one entry per CDR3 protein. The table shows around 200,000 distinct CDR3 sequences, with about half occurring only once. Individuals selected for sequencing had exhibited CD8+CD57+ cell expansion on flow cytometry. The specimen was sorted CD4+, CD8+, or CD8+CD57+ T cells (not recorded which) from PBMCs. These receptors were obtained from a human donor with aplastic anemia.

This clonotype was detected only once. V gene TRBV20-1 combines with J gene TRBJ2-3; perhaps D is TRBD1 or TRBD2 (5 bases each). Germline loops: CDR1 DFQATT, CDR2 SNEGSKA (reference sequence). The CDR3 totals 13 residues. With 5 bases removed from V and 3 bases from J, the gap between germline ends came to 12 bases. The CDR3 DNA reads TGCAGTGCTCGGGACGGGCAAACAGATACGCAGTATTTT. Residues: CSARDGQTDTQYF.

This clonotype was counted many times. This chain joins TRBV7-9 and TRBJ2-6; 9 bases align to TRBD1. The germline V gene encodes CDR1 SEHNR and CDR2 FQNEAQ (reference sequence). The CDR3 is made up of 18 amino acids. V shed 5 bases, J shed 2 bases, and the junction held 10 bases outside the gene matches. The CDR3 sequence is CASSPWTGDVAGANVLTF. The CDR3, as DNA: TGTGCCAGCAGCCCATGGACAGGGGATGTTGCTGGGGCCAACGTCCTGACTTTC.

This clonotype was recorded many times. V is TRBV5-1 and J is TRBJ1-4, with D unresolved. The CDR3 runs to 14 residues. Germline assignment: CDR1 SGHRS and CDR2 YFSETQ. Trimming stripped 7 bases from V and 0 bases from J, with 10 bases between. CDR3 loop: CASGSDATNEKLFF. CDR3 DNA sequence: TGCGCCAGCGGATCGGATGCAACTAATGAAAAACTGTTTTTT.

V usage is TRBV24-1 and J usage is TRBJ2-5, with TRBD1 matching over 7 bases. The CDR3 covers 15 residues. The germline CDR1 and CDR2 sequences are KGHDR and SFDVKD. V shed 2 bases, J shed 2 bases, and the junction held 4 bases outside the gene matches. The CDR3 here is CATSDWDSTQETQYF. CDR3 DNA: TGTGCCACCAGTGATTGGGACAGCACGCAAGAGACCCAGTACTTC.

The rearrangement links TRBV10-1 to TRBJ1-2; unclear D gene. Per germline, CDR1 WNHNN and CDR2 SYGVQD (reference sequence). The CDR3 runs to 16 residues. Deletions cut 3 bases from V and 2 bases from J, with 16 bases between. The CDR3 region is CASSELHVRPNYGYTF. CDR3 DNA sequence: TGCGCCAGCAGTGAATTACACGTTAGACCAAACTATGGCTACACCTTC.

This clonotype has more than one count but fewer than ten. The chain recombines TRBV7-8 with TRBJ2-1, with D perhaps matching TRBD2 (6 bases). The V gene lost 8 bases and the J gene lost 0 bases, with 20 bases spanning the gap. CDR1 and CDR2 from the germline V gene are SGHVS and FQNEAQ. There are 17 residues in the CDR3. CDR3 nucleotide sequence: TGTGCCAGCTCACCCCTGGGTGGGGGAGGCTCCTACAATGAGCAGTTCTTC. Protein: CASSPLGGGGSYNEQFF.

This clonotype was picked up many times. The genes are TRBV7-9 and TRBJ1-1, with 8 positions matching TRBD1. V lost 5 bases to trimming and J lost 0 bases; unmatched junction nucleotides: 5. Germline lookup yields CDR1 SEHNR and CDR2 FQNEAQ (reference sequence). The CDR3 consists of 15 residues. The chain's CDR3 is CASSRTDRVNTEAFF. DNA for the CDR3: TGTGCCAGCAGCCGTACGGACAGGGTGAACACTGAAGCTTTCTTT. Full variable domain (remainder filled in from reference TRBV7-9 and TRBJ1-1): DTGVSQNPRHKITKRGQNVTFRCDPISEHNRLYWYRQTLGQGPEFLTYFQNEAQLEKSRLLSDRFSAERPKGSFSTLEIQRTEQGDSAMYLCASSRTDRVNTEAFFGQGTRLTVV.

At least ten counts were recorded for this clonotype. The chain recombines TRBV5-1 with TRBJ2-3; D tentatively fits TRBD1 or TRBD2 (6 bases each). The V and J ends lost 4 bases and 5 bases respectively, with 14 bases between them. The CDR3 is made up of 14 amino acids. The germline V gene encodes CDR1 SGHRS and CDR2 YFSETQ. The CDR3, as DNA: TGCGCCAGCAGCGCACAGGGACTGCTAGATACGCAGTATTTT. Translated, it gives CASSAQGLLDTQYF.

This clonotype was seen repeatedly, ten times or more. V gene TRBV7-9 combines with J gene TRBJ1-6, with D perhaps matching TRBD1 (6 bases). Germline V gene lookup returns CDR1 SEHNR and CDR2 FQNEAQ (reference sequence). This CDR3 spans 14 amino acids. The V end lost 7 bases, the J end lost 10 bases, and 17 bases lay between the germline ends. CDR3 DNA sequence: TGTGCCAGCAACAGGGACCGCGCAGGATCACCCCTCCACTTT. Translation gives CASNRDRAGSPLHF. Drawing the rest from reference TRBV7-9 and TRBJ1-6, the complete variable domain is DTGVSQNPRHKITKRGQNVTFRCDPISEHNRLYWYRQTLGQGPEFLTYFQNEAQLEKSRLLSDRFSAERPKGSFSTLEIQRTEQGDSAMYLCASNRDRAGSPLHFGNGTRLTVT.

This clonotype was observed at least ten times. This rearrangement joins TRBV2 to TRBJ2-1; 8 nucleotides line up with TRBD1. V lost 6 bases and J lost 7; bases outside the gene matches: 8. Germline lookup yields CDR1 SNHLY and CDR2 FYNNEI. The CDR3 length is 14 residues. CDR3 coding DNA: TGTGCCAGCAGGCCATGGACAGGGTTGAATGAGCAGTTCTTC. Its translation is CASRPWTGLNEQFF.